This TCR beta chain was sequenced during a study of cytomegalovirus exposure and HLA in healthy donors. A multiplex PCR was run with 60 Vbeta primers and 13 Jbeta primers. Sequencing used immunoSEQ multiplex PCR; TCRdb keeps in-frame clones, though not all of them. The table shows some 100,000 clones, with about 76% occurring only once. The CDR3 covers 13 residues. The V end lost 5 bases, the J end lost 1 base, and 10 bases lay between the germline ends. The germline V gene encodes CDR1 SGHRS and CDR2 YFSETQ. The clonotype was recovered from a man aged 35-49 years in good health and CMV-seronegative. The V and J genes are TRBV5-1 and TRBJ2-7; D is perhaps TRBD1 (6 bases). Sequenced input: PBMCs. The DNA of the CDR3 is TGCGCCAGCAGACGGACAGAATCCTACGAGCAGTACTTC. Its protein is CASRRTESYEQYF.